A single sample gave rise to the 18 T cell receptor beta chains below, sequenced in a study of regulatory T cells in long-lasting Graves disease. The time point denotes: persistent/refractory GD, antithyroid drugs over 5 years with positive TRAb. The authors made the TCR library using RNA they extracted from PBMCs. Investigators prepared the TCR beta libraries by applying iRepertoire HTBI primers and Arm-PCR of CDR3 regions. TCRdb ran MiXCR on the multiplex PCR reads and lists one entry per CDR3 protein. The sample yields about 470,000 distinct CDR3 sequences, about 22% seen once. The sample in question was peripheral blood mononuclear cells (PBMCs), obtained when the disease was refractory, from a patient treated with antithyroid drugs. These receptors were taken from a female donor with Graves disease.

The chain couples TRBV5-5 to TRBJ1-1; D unresolved. This CDR3 spans 15 amino acids. Per the germline V gene, CDR1 is SGHKS and CDR2 is YYEKEE (reference sequence). V gave up 4 bases and J gave up 1 base, with 14 bases separating them. The CDR3 reads CASSLKGSPNTEAFF. Here the CDR3 DNA reads TGTGCCAGCAGCCTGAAGGGCAGCCCGAACACTGAAGCTTTCTTT.

This clonotype has ten or more counts. The chain uses TRBV11-2 and TRBJ1-1; maybe TRBD1 (6 bases). The germline gives CDR1 SGHAT, CDR2 FQNNGV. Trimming took 7 bases from V and 0 from J, leaving 15 bases between them. There are 15 residues in the CDR3. The CDR3 protein is CASKSNGQLNTEAFF. CDR3 nucleotides: TGTGCCAGCAAGAGTAACGGACAGTTGAACACTGAAGCTTTCTTT. Combining the CDR3 with reference TRBV11-2 and TRBJ1-1 gives the whole variable domain EAGVAQSPRYKIIEKRQSVAFWCNPISGHATLYWYQQILGQGPKLLIQFQNNGVVDDSQLPKDRFSAERLKGVDSTLKIQPAKLEDSAVYLCASKSNGQLNTEAFFGQGTRLTVV.

The rearrangement links TRBV7-8 to TRBJ1-3; D is possibly TRBD1 (6 bases). Germline V gene data show CDR1 as SGHVS and CDR2 as FQNEAQ. The CDR3 is 16 amino acids. V gave up 4 bases and J gave up 2 bases, with 15 bases separating them. CDR3 nucleotides: TGTGCCAGCAGCTCCTTAAGCTGGGGGCCTGGAAACACCATATATTTT. As protein: CASSSLSWGPGNTIYF.

This clonotype has a count of ten or more. A much larger clone differs from this one at a single base, so this may be a read error. This chain links TRBV28 with TRBJ2-7, with D hard to call. The CDR3 contains 13 residues. The germline V gene encodes CDR1 MDHEN and CDR2 SYDVKM. V was clipped by 6 bases and J by 0 bases, with 9 bases between them. CDR3 DNA: TGTGCCAGCAGCCCAGCGAGCTCCTACGAGCAGTACTTC. Its protein product is CASSPASSYEQYF.

This clonotype showed up just a few times. The rearrangement uses TRBV14 and TRBJ1-2; TRBD1 aligns across 8 bases. Germline trimming cut 1 base from V and 3 bases from J; bases unmatched to any gene: 7. The CDR3 loop spans 16 amino acids. The germline V gene encodes CDR1 SGHDN and CDR2 FVKESK. The CDR3 loop reads CASSQGLGQGYYGYTF. As DNA, the CDR3 is TGTGCCAGCAGCCAAGGGCTCGGACAGGGCTACTATGGCTACACCTTC.

This clonotype was seen a few times. V is TRBV14 and J is TRBJ1-4; TRBD1 aligns across 8 bases. Germline V lookup: CDR1 SGHDN, CDR2 FVKESK. CDR3 length: 15 amino acids. V dropped 4 bases and J dropped 6; count of bases not matched to a gene: 7. The CDR3 DNA reads TGTGCCAGCAGCCGCAGGGACAGGTTGGATGAAAAACTGTTTTTT. It codes for CASSRRDRLDEKLFF.

This clonotype was found many times. This chain uses TRBV28 with TRBJ2-7; D is ambiguous. The CDR3 has 15 residues. Germline CDR1 reads MDHEN; CDR2 reads SYDVKM. Trimming left V 4 bases short and J 4 bases short, with 17 bases between. CDR3 nucleotide sequence: TGTGCCAGCAGTTCTCGTAAGGGAATAAAATACGAGCAGTACTTC. This sequence encodes CASSSRKGIKYEQYF. Filled out from reference TRBV28 and TRBJ2-7, the complete variable domain reads DVKVTQSSRYLVKRTGEKVFLECVQDMDHENMFWYRQDPGLGLRLIYFSYDVKMKEKGDIPEGYSVSREKKERFSLILESASTNQTSMYLCASSSRKGIKYEQYFGPGTRLTVT.

The chain combines TRBV30 with TRBJ1-5; TRBD1 aligns across 7 bases. The germline V gene encodes CDR1 GTSNPN and CDR2 SVGIG (reference sequence). V lost 5 bases, J lost 0 bases, and 1 base stayed unmatched. This CDR3 region has 13 residues. CDR3 sequence: CAWGDSSNQPQHF. The CDR3 DNA reads as TGTGCCTGGGGGGACAGTAGCAATCAGCCCCAGCATTTT.

The genes are TRBV7-9 and TRBJ2-7, with D perhaps given as TRBD1 or TRBD2 (5 bases each). Germline V gene data show CDR1 as SEHNR and CDR2 as FQNEAQ (reference sequence). The V and J ends lost 2 bases and 2 bases respectively, with 28 bases between them. This CDR3 has 20 residues. Here the CDR3 DNA reads TGTGCCAGCAGCTTATTCCCCGATCCGGCCCTTGGGACGGTGACCTACGAGCAGTACTTC. Encoded protein: CASSLFPDPALGTVTYEQYF.

Comment on this clonotype: A junction boundary mismatches the germline segment, possibly from a read error. This CDR3 is CAGSMGGSTEAFF. The DNA of the CDR3 is TGTGCCGGCAGTATGGGGGGAAGCACTGAAGCTTTCTTT. V gene TRBV6-2 or TRBV6-3 combines with J gene TRBJ1-1; weak D call: TRBD1 (5 bases). The CDR3 length is 13 residues. The V gene's germline CDR1 is MNHEY and CDR2 SVGEGT.

The chain recombines TRBV7-8 with TRBJ2-2; D tentatively fits TRBD1 or TRBD2 (5 bases each). Per the germline V gene, CDR1 is SGHVS and CDR2 is FQNEAQ. V lost 1 base to trimming and J lost 5 bases, with 17 bases between them. This CDR3 is 17 amino acids long. The CDR3 reads CASSLGFWDGGTGELFF. CDR3 DNA sequence: TGTGCCAGCAGCTTAGGATTCTGGGATGGGGGAACCGGGGAGCTGTTTTTT.

This clonotype occurred once. A read error may be the cause here, since a much bigger clone is one base away. The CDR3: CASSPTGAVTEAFF. The CDR3 DNA reads TGTGCCAGCAGCCCGACAGGGGCTGTCACTGAAGCTTTCTTT. The rearrangement joins TRBV3-1 to TRBJ1-1, with 8 bases that match TRBD1. CDR3 length: 14 amino acids. Germline V CDR1 and CDR2: LGHDT, YNNKEL (reference sequence). V lost 4 bases and J lost 4; bases outside the gene matches: 5.

This clonotype was counted between two and nine times. V is TRBV12-3 or TRBV12-4 and J is TRBJ2-7, with D maybe TRBD2 (8 bases). The CDR3 contains 16 residues. V dropped 6 bases and J dropped 0 bases, with 18 bases sitting between them. The CDR3 spells CASSQGGSGSSYEQYF. As DNA, the CDR3 is TGTGCCAGCAGCCAGGGGGGGAGCGGGAGCTCCTACGAGCAGTACTTC.

The chain couples TRBV7-6 to TRBJ2-1; a weak D match, TRBD2 (7 bases). V shed 5 bases and J shed 7 bases, with 24 bases lying between them. The germline gives CDR1 SGHVS, CDR2 FNYEAQ. The CDR3 sequence is 17 residues long. The chain's CDR3 is CASSRSPLAGAGNEQFF. DNA for the CDR3: TGTGCCAGCAGCCGATCCCCCTTGGCGGGGGCGGGGAATGAGCAGTTCTTC.

Many counts were recorded for this clonotype. Written as DNA, the CDR3 is TGTGCCAGCGGAAACCCGGGACTAGCCGACTCGTACGAGCAGTACTTC. It codes for CASGNPGLADSYEQYF. The genes are TRBV12-3 or TRBV12-4 and TRBJ2-7, with TRBD2 matching over 9 bases. The CDR3 is 16 amino acids. The V gene end was trimmed by 8 bases and the J gene end by 4 bases; junction bases not matched to a gene: 15.

Regarding this clonotype: With only one base between it and a far larger clone, this is likely a read error. The rearrangement uses TRBV3-1 and TRBJ1-1, with D tentatively TRBD1 (6 bases). This CDR3 has 13 residues. Germline lookup yields CDR1 LGHDT and CDR2 YNNKEL (reference sequence). The CDR3 protein is CASSRQENTEALF. The CDR3 DNA is TGTGCCAGCAGTCGACAGGAGAACACTGAAGCTCTCTTT.

Ten or more counts support this clonotype. The gene calls are TRBV19 and TRBJ1-2; 8 nucleotides align to TRBD1. CDR3 length: 15 residues. Germline-derived CDR1 and CDR2 are LNHDA and SQIVND (reference sequence). V dropped 0 bases and J dropped 5; count of bases not matched to a gene: 5. Written as DNA, the CDR3 is TGTGCCAGTAGTATAGATCCAAACAGGGGGTATGGCTACACCTTC. Its protein is CASSIDPNRGYGYTF.

This clonotype was recorded a few times. The V call is TRBV19, the J call TRBJ1-1, with D possibly matching TRBD1 (5 bases). This CDR3 is built from 15 residues. The V and J ends lost 4 bases and 1 base respectively, with 13 bases between them. Germline CDR1 is LNHDA and CDR2 is SQIVND (reference sequence). The CDR3 reads CASSNQVGTNTEAFF. The CDR3 DNA follows: TGTGCCAGTAGTAATCAGGTTGGGACGAACACTGAAGCTTTCTTT.